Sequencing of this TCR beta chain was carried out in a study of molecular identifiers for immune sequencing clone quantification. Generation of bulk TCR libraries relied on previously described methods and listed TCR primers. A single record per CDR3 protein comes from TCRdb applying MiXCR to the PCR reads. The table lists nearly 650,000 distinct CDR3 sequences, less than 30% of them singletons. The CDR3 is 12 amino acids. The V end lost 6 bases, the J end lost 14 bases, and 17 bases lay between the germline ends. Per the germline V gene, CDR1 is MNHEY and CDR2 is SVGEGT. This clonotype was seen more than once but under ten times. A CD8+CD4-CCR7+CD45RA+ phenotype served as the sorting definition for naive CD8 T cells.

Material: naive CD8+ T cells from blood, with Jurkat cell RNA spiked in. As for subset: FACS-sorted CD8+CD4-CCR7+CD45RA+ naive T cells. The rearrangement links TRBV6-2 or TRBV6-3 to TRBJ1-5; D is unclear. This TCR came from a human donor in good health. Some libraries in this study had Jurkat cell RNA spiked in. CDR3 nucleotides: TGTGCCAGCAGGACGGAGGGCCCGATAAAGCATTTT. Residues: CASRTEGPIKHF.